This T cell receptor (beta chain) was obtained from a study of blood T cell repertoires in COVID-19 (dated by TCRdb to 2020 to 2022). Study-level background: Samples from collaborators originated in the United States, Italy and Spain and spanned both the acute and convalescent phases of COVID-19. The prospective study material was composed of cDNA or gDNA derived from T cells, B-cell-depleted T cells, or PBMCs. Deeply sampled blood TCRbeta repertoires from subjects exposed to, actively infected with, or recovered from COVID-19 were included in the dataset. A freely available public database, intended as a resource for researchers studying the immune response to SARS-CoV-2, is where the repertoires were released. The samples were drawn from the first 160 participants of the ongoing ImmuneRACE study and from 1,254 subjects provided by 6 global collaborators. Sample metadata almost always included a de-identified subject ID, COVID-19 status, age in years and sex. HLA class I and class II types, where available, came from metadata supplied by the sample provider rather than from assay-based typing.

Summary of the overall study and its limitations: Clinical and demographic metadata were provided uncurated, with the amount varying by source and participant.

TCRbeta CDR3 regions were amplified from genomic DNA using the immunoSEQ Assay, a bias-controlled multiplex PCR. For the original study's pipeline: The number of nucleated cells in each sample was estimated from the amplification of reference gene primers within the assay. Sequence reads were collapsed and filtered to measure the absolute abundance of every unique TCRbeta CDR3 rearrangement. For each sample, productive Simpson clonality was calculated as the square root of Simpson's diversity index across productive rearrangements. In TCRdb, the immuneACCESS table is reduced to in-frame sequences with V and J assigned. These tables do not hold every clone; where another copy was compared, an unresolved V gene accounts for under half, and the others remain unexplained. V, J and clone size are taken as reported in that table, and D and trimming were inferred from the DNA itself. This sample is represented by about 270,000 clones; approximately 90% of them were singletons. Clones ranked in the top ten supply 2% to 3% of the sample.

The CDR3 numbers 14 residues from cysteine through phenylalanine. Of all the DNA, just the CDR3 is kept, 42 bases in frame from base 1. Compared with germline, V lacks 4 bases and J lacks 1 base; bases without a gene match: 2. As encoded in the germline V gene (reference sequence), CDR1 is LGHDT while CDR2 is YNNKEL. Comments on this clone: Which antigen it targets is not known. No base-level quality is on record; no much larger clone is a single base apart.

Enrolling through a virtual design, the prospective study's participants ranged in age from roughly 18 to 90 years and lived across 24 United States geographic areas. In the prospective study, cohorts were assigned on the basis of participant-reported clinical history obtained from a screening survey and a study questionnaire. For ImmuneRACE Cohort 3, a participant was defined as recovered based on two consecutive negative NP/OP PCR tests, clearance by a healthcare professional, or resolution of symptoms. Each participant in the prospective study had whole blood, serum and a nasopharyngeal or oropharyngeal swab collected by mobile phlebotomists. Over a roughly 2-month period, participants in the prospective study had the option of providing additional blood draws and questionnaires. Before DNA extraction, prospective study blood samples were shipped either frozen or at room temperature.

This sequence originates from a woman between 18 and 29 years old who had recovered from COVID-19. The chain was built from TRBV3-1 (or the pseudogene TRBV3-2) and TRBJ2-3, with 7 bases aligning to TRBD2. The specimen was PBMCs or T cells enriched from blood (not recorded which). The DNA sequence is as follows: TGTGCCAGCAGCCCCCGGGGGGGCACAGATACGCAGTATTTT. This encodes CASSPRGGTDTQYF.